The following is a T cell receptor beta chain sequence with its context. There is no known antigen for this receptor. Base qualities are not at hand, and no much larger clone is one base apart. The record originates from a study of blood T cell repertoires in COVID-19 (dated by TCRdb to 2018 to 2021). For the wider study: Collaborator samples came from the United States, Italy and Spain and covered acute and convalescent phases of COVID-19. The prospective study material was composed of cDNA or gDNA derived from T cells, B-cell-depleted T cells, or PBMCs. The dataset comprised deeply sampled blood TCRbeta repertoires from subjects exposed to, actively infected with, or recovered from COVID-19. The repertoires were made available in a free public database intended to serve as a resource for research on the immune response to SARS-CoV-2. Samples came from the ongoing ImmuneRACE study (first 160 participants) plus 1,254 subjects from 6 global collaborators. A de-identified subject ID, COVID-19 status, age in years and sex were almost always included in the sample metadata. Where available, HLA class I and class II types were taken from metadata supplied by the sample provider and were not determined by assay-based typing. Paper-wide results and their limitations: The quantity of clinical and demographic metadata differed by source and by participant and was supplied without curation.

The immunoSEQ Assay, a bias-controlled multiplex PCR, was used to amplify TCRbeta CDR3 regions from genomic DNA. In the paper's pipeline: The number of nucleated cells in each sample was estimated by amplification of reference gene primers within the assay. Sequence reads were collapsed and filtered to measure the absolute abundance of every unique TCRbeta CDR3 rearrangement. Productive Simpson clonality was computed per sample as the square root of Simpson's diversity index over productive rearrangements. Imported from immuneACCESS, the table was reduced by TCRdb to in-frame sequences with V and J called. These copies leave out some clones; in studies compared against another copy, an unresolved V gene accounts for under half, and the cause of the remainder is not known. That table gives V, J and clone size, and the DNA gave D and trimming. This sample holds about 39,000 clones; about four fifths were observed only once. The ten most abundant clones make up 9% to 10% of the sample.

The collaborating institutions used their own protocols to collect whole blood in K2EDTA tubes. For TCRbeta analysis, collaborators shipped samples in one of three forms: frozen whole blood, isolated PBMCs, or DNA extracted from either of those sample types. The TCR originated in a man aged 55 to 69 in a cohort sampled during active COVID-19. The specimen was peripheral blood.

The CDR3 has the sequence CASSSETSGGRPGELFF. The DNA sequence reads TGTGCCAGCAGTTCCGAGACTAGCGGGGGGCGGCCCGGGGAGCTGTTTTTT. The V gene is TRBV27 and the J gene is TRBJ2-2, with 13 bases aligning to TRBD2. The germline V and J ends show losses of 4 bases and 6 bases respectively, and no gene match explains 8 bases of the junction. Including the terminal cysteine and phenylalanine, the CDR3 comprises 17 residues. Left in the record is the CDR3 DNA by itself, 51 bases read in frame from the first base. Taken from the germline V gene (reference sequence), the CDR1 and CDR2 loops are MNHEY and SMNVEV.